The rows below give T cell receptor beta chains drawn from one sample of a study of vaccination and CD4 T cells after COVID-19. TCRdb passed the PCR reads through MiXCR, listing each CDR3 protein once. The table includes about 14,000 distinct CDR3 sequences, about 53% detected once. Their target antigens are unknown. This material consisted of CD4+ T cells from blood, cultured in vitro, taken before SARS-CoV-2 vaccination. The source of these receptors is a human donor who had recovered from COVID-19. Each CDR3 is given with its conserved first and last residue. A D gene is named only where the DNA matches it firmly. The size field is filled for only some rows; it gives once, few, many or a size class.

v_call	j_call	d_call	clone_size	cdr3_aa	cdr3_nt
TRBV12-3/TRBV12-4	TRBJ2-2	NA	once	CASSPLTGELFF	TGTGCCAGCAGTCCGCTCACCGGGGAGCTGTTTTTT
TRBV28	TRBJ2-7	NA	NA	CASTAPGVPYEQYF	TGTGCCAGCACCGCCCCAGGGGTACCCTACGAGCAGTACTTC
TRBV28	TRBJ2-1	TRBD1	NA	CASSFWTGKSEQFF	TGTGCCAGCAGTTTTTGGACAGGGAAGAGTGAGCAGTTCTTC
TRBV29-1	TRBJ2-1	TRBD1	NA	CSARRDRGQGEQFF	TGCAGCGCCCGACGGGACAGGGGGCAGGGTGAGCAGTTCTTC
TRBV19	TRBJ2-7	NA	NA	CASASLDGPSYEQYF	TGTGCCAGTGCCTCTCTGGACGGGCCCTCCTACGAGCAGTACTTC
TRBV6-1	TRBJ1-1	NA	NA	CASSPDPTEAFF	TGTGCCAGCAGTCCGGACCCCACTGAAGCTTTCTTT
TRBV20-1	TRBJ2-2	NA	few	CSARNPVTGELFF	TGCAGTGCTAGAAACCCGGTCACCGGGGAGCTGTTTTTT
TRBV7-8	TRBJ1-2	TRBD1	NA	CASSIDRVDYGYTF	TGTGCCAGCAGCATCGACAGGGTTGACTATGGCTACACCTTC
TRBV27	TRBJ2-1	NA	few	CASKVRNEQFF	TGTGCCAGCAAGGTCCGGAATGAGCAGTTCTTC
TRBV6-1	TRBJ2-7	NA	NA	CASSPISGGPYEQYF	TGTGCCAGCAGCCCCATTAGCGGAGGACCCTACGAGCAGTACTTC
TRBV7-2	TRBJ2-3	NA	NA	CASSPAAHYTDTQYF	TGTGCCAGCAGTCCGGCGGCACATTACACAGATACGCAGTATTTT
TRBV6-1	TRBJ1-1	TRBD1	NA	CASSEANHLGQGNTEAFF	TGTGCCAGCAGTGAAGCGAACCACCTGGGACAGGGGAACACTGAAGCTTTCTTT
TRBV11-2	TRBJ2-1	NA	NA	CATQTSSYNEQFF	TGTGCCACCCAAACAAGCTCCTACAATGAGCAGTTCTTC
TRBV20-1	TRBJ2-5	NA	NA	CSARDGQETQYF	TGCAGTGCTCGGGACGGGCAAGAGACCCAGTACTTC
TRBV10-1	TRBJ1-5	NA	few	CASSALLTQHF	TGCGCCAGCAGCGCACTTCTGACCCAGCATTTT
TRBV10-1	TRBJ2-3	TRBD1	NA	CASSETTGAVDTQYF	TGCGCCAGCAGTGAGACAACAGGGGCCGTAGATACGCAGTATTTT
TRBV7-2	TRBJ2-1	TRBD1	NA	CASIQQARGPYNEQFF	TGTGCCAGCATACAACAAGCTAGGGGGCCTTACAATGAGCAGTTCTTC
TRBV20-1	TRBJ2-1	TRBD1	NA	CSARTGGQSLHNEQFF	TGCAGTGCTCGGACAGGGGGCCAAAGCCTTCACAATGAGCAGTTCTTC
TRBV6-1	TRBJ2-7	NA	few	CASSETPLSSYEQYF	TGTGCCAGCAGTGAAACCCCTCTCAGCTCCTACGAGCAGTACTTC
TRBV19	TRBJ2-2	NA	NA	CASRDGGAERTGELFF	TGTGCCAGTAGGGATGGGGGGGCAGAAAGGACCGGGGAGCTGTTTTTT
TRBV28	TRBJ2-3	TRBD2	NA	CASSSNYKLADTDTQYF	TGTGCCAGCAGTTCTAACTATAAACTAGCGGACACAGATACGCAGTATTTT
TRBV21-1	TRBJ1-5	NA	NA	CASSKAGGNSNQPQHF	TGTGCCAGCAGCAAAGCAGGGGGCAATAGCAATCAGCCCCAGCATTTT
TRBV30	TRBJ2-1	TRBD2	NA	CAWSVGLAADEQFF	TGTGCCTGGAGTGTAGGGCTAGCGGCCGATGAGCAGTTCTTC
TRBV15	TRBJ2-7	NA	NA	CATGRGQGFDEQYF	TGTGCCACCGGGCGGGGCCAGGGTTTCGACGAGCAGTACTTC
TRBV12-3/TRBV12-4	TRBJ1-5	NA	NA	CAIGIGDAGVQPQHF	TGTGCCATCGGAATAGGGGACGCAGGGGTTCAGCCCCAGCATTTT
TRBV14	TRBJ1-1	NA	once	CASSQEWGTEAFF	TGTGCCAGCAGCCAAGAATGGGGCACTGAAGCTTTCTTT
TRBV21-1	TRBJ2-4	NA	once	CASSKGLAGGGKNIQYF	TGTGCCAGCAGCAAAGGACTAGCGGGAGGGGGTAAAAACATTCAGTACTTC
TRBV27	TRBJ2-1	NA	NA	CASSWQTSNEQFF	TGTGCCAGCAGCTGGCAGACCTCCAATGAGCAGTTCTTC
TRBV28	TRBJ2-2	TRBD2	NA	CASSFTGLAGNTGELFF	TGTGCCAGCAGTTTTACGGGTCTAGCGGGGAACACCGGGGAGCTGTTTTTT
TRBV28	TRBJ2-7	TRBD2	few	CASSLEREIYEQYF	TGTGCCAGCAGTTTGGAGCGGGAGATTTACGAGCAGTACTTC
TRBV7-6	TRBJ1-2	TRBD1	NA	CASSSDRGLGYTF	TGTGCCAGCAGCTCGGACAGGGGGCTAGGCTACACCTTC
TRBV20-1	TRBJ1-3	TRBD1	NA	CSAVTGTGFGNTIYF	TGCAGTGCTGTAACCGGGACAGGGTTTGGAAACACCATATATTTT
TRBV6-1	TRBJ1-5	NA	NA	CASSALLKGRNQPQHF	TGTGCCAGCAGTGCCCTTTTGAAGGGGAGAAATCAGCCCCAGCATTTT
TRBV7-2	TRBJ1-4	NA	NA	CASSLQGLSEKLFF	TGTGCCAGCAGCTTACAGGGGCTTAGTGAAAAACTGTTTTTT
TRBV19	TRBJ1-1	TRBD1	NA	CASSQRPGQRNTEAFF	TGTGCCAGTAGTCAGAGACCGGGACAGAGGAACACTGAAGCTTTCTTT
TRBV6-1	TRBJ1-1	NA	NA	CASTRLVNTEAFF	TGTGCCAGCACTCGGCTGGTGAACACTGAAGCTTTCTTT
TRBV6-1	TRBJ1-5	TRBD1	NA	CASSRTGDQPQHF	TGTGCCAGCAGTAGGACAGGGGATCAGCCCCAGCATTTT
TRBV2	TRBJ2-5	NA	NA	CASSELGVSGQTQYF	TGTGCCAGCAGTGAATTGGGTGTTAGCGGTCAGACCCAGTACTTC
TRBV4-1	TRBJ2-7	TRBD2	medium-sized	CASSPGLAGEQYF	TGCGCCAGCAGCCCGGGACTAGCGGGCGAGCAGTACTTC
TRBV15	TRBJ1-5	NA	NA	CATSRDMRQPQHF	TGTGCCACCAGCAGAGATATGAGGCAGCCCCAGCATTTT
TRBV19	TRBJ1-5	TRBD1	NA	CASSTYRGPNQPQHF	TGTGCCAGTAGTACCTACAGGGGGCCGAATCAGCCCCAGCATTTT
TRBV19	TRBJ1-5	TRBD1	NA	CASSIGQGGNQPQHF	TGTGCCAGTAGTATAGGACAGGGAGGCAATCAGCCCCAGCATTTT